This T cell receptor (beta chain) was obtained from a study of T cell responses to AZD1222 COVID-19 vaccine. Study conclusions and caveats: Donors, mostly white British, included more females; clonal diversity was possibly underestimated. Epitopes outside B.1.351 and B.1.1.7 mutated regions reportedly drew nearly half of spike TCRs.

This clone was detected once. The antigen is unknown. Profiled with immunoSEQ multiplex PCR; TCRdb holds only in-frame clones, not every one. Here the sample spans 140,000 to 150,000 clones, roughly four fifths being singletons. This TCR derives from an adult in good health. Source: peripheral blood, taken on day 0 of MenACWY control vaccination.

In nucleotides, the CDR3 is TGTGCCAGCAACCTTGGGGGTGCGGCTAATGAAAAACTGTTTTTT. Amino acids: CASNLGGAANEKLFF. The J gene is TRBJ1-4, the V gene TRBV2, with a weak D call TRBD1 (5 bases). This CDR3 contains 15 residues. The V gene's germline CDR1 is SNHLY and CDR2 FYNNEI. The V gene lost 7 bases and the J gene lost 3 bases, with 15 bases spanning the gap.